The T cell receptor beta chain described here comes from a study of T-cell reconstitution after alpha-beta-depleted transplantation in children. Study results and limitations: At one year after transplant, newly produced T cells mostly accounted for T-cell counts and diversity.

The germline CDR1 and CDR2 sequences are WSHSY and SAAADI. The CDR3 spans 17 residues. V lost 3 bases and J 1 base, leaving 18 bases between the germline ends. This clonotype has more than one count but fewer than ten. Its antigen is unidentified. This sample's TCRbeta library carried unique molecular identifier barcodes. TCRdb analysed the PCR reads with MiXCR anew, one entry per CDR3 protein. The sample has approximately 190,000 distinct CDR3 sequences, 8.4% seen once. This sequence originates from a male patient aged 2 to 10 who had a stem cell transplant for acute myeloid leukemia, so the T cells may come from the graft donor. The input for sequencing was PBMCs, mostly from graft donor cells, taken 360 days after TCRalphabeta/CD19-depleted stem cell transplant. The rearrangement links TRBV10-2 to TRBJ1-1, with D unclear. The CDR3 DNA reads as TGCGCCAGCAGTGATATCGCCCCCTCCGACTGGAACACTGAAGCTTTCTTT. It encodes CASSDIAPSDWNTEAFF.